This TCR beta chain was identified in a study of blood T cell repertoires in COVID-19. Study-level information: The United States, Italy and Spain provided the acute and convalescent COVID-19 samples.

Between the trimmed V and J ends, which lost 9 bases and 4 bases, there was a span of 18 bases. CDR1 MNHEY and CDR2 SMNVEV come from the germline V gene (reference sequence). The CDR3 contains 14 residues. In the original workflow: Reference gene primer amplification yielded estimated nucleated cell counts. Measured with immunoSEQ multiplex PCR; TCRdb has only the in-frame clones, and not every one. V and J calls and clone size are those listed in that table; D and trimming were worked out from the DNA. The table includes some 320,000 clones, approximately 89% detected once. Seattle participants joined during active infection and were tracked over time.

This TCR came from a woman aged 25-40 years with COVID-19, enrolled during active disease. The chain links TRBV27 to TRBJ1-2; tentative D call: TRBD1 (5 bases). The sample was peripheral blood. The CDR3 is CASSAHRGLYGYTF. The CDR3 DNA sequence: TGTGCCAGTTCCGCACACCGGGGACTCTATGGCTACACCTTC.